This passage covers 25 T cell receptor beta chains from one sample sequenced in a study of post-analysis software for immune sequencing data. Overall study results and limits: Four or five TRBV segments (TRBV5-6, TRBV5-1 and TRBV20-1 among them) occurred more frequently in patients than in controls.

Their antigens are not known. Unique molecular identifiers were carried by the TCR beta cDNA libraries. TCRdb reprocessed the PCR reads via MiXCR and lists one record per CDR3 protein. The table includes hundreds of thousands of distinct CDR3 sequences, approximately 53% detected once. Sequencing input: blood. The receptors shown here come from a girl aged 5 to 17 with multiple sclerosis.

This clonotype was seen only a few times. CDR3 region: CSVSGGIYEQYF. Here the CDR3 DNA reads TGCAGCGTTTCGGGGGGTATCTACGAGCAGTACTTC. V and J are TRBV29-1 and TRBJ2-7; 7 positions match TRBD2. Per the germline V gene, CDR1 is SQVTM and CDR2 is ANQGSEA. The length of the CDR3 is 12 residues. Germline trimming cut 5 bases from V and 3 bases from J; bases unmatched to any gene: 4.

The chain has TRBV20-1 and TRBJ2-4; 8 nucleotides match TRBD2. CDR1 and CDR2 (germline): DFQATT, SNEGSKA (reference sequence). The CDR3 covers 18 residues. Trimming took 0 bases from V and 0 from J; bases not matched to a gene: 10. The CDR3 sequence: CSARDRGLATLAKNIQYF. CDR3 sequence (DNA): TGCAGTGCTAGAGATCGAGGACTAGCCACACTAGCCAAAAACATTCAGTACTTC.

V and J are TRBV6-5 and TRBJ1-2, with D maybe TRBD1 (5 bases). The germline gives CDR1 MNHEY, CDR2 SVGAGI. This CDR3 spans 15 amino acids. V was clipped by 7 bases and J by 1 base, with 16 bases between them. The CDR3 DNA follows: TGTGCCAGCATTCCCCAGCAGGGACTTAACTATGGCTACACCTTC. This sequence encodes CASIPQQGLNYGYTF.

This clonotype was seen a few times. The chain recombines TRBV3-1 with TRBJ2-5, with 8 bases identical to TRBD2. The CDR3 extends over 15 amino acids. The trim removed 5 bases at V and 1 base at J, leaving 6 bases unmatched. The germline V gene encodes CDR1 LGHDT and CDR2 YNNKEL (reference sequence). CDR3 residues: CASSEIGTSQETQYF. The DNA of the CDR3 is TGTGCCAGCAGCGAAATTGGGACTAGCCAAGAGACCCAGTACTTC.

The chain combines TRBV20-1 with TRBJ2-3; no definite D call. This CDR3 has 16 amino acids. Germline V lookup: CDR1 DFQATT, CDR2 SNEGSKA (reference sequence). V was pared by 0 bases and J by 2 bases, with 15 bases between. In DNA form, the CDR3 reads TGCAGTGCTAGAGATTTGGGTGAGAACACCACAGATACGCAGTATTTT. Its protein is CSARDLGENTTDTQYF.

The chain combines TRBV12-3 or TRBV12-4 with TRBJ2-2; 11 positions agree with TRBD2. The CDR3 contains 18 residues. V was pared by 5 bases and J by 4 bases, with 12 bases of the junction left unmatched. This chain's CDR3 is CASSPTSGGTRGTGELFF. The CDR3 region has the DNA TGTGCCAGCAGTCCCACTAGCGGGGGCACAAGGGGCACCGGGGAGCTGTTTTTT.

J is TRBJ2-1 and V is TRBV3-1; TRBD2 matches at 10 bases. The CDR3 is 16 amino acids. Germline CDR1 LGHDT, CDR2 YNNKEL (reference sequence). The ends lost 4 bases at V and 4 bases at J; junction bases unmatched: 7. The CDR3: CASSRIAGGVYNEQFF. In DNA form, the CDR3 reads TGTGCCAGCAGCCGAATAGCGGGGGGAGTTTACAATGAGCAGTTCTTC.

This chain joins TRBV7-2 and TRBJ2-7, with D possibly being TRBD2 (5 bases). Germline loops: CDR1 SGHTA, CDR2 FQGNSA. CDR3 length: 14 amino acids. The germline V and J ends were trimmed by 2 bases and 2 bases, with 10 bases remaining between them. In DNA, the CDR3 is TGTGCCAGCAGCTTATATTCGGGAACCTACGAGCAGTACTTC. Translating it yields CASSLYSGTYEQYF.

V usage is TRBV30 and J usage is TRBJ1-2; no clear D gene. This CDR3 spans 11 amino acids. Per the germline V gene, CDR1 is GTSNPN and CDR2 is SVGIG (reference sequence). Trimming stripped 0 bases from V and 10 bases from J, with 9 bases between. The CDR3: CAWSVAGDYTF. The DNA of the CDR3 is TGTGCCTGGAGTGTAGCAGGCGACTACACCTTC.

CDR3 sequence reads: CASRISGHSNQPQHF. The CDR3 bases are TGTGCCAGCAGGATCTCGGGCCATAGCAATCAGCCCCAGCATTTT. V and J are TRBV12-3 or TRBV12-4 and TRBJ1-5; unclear D gene. This CDR3 has 15 amino acids. V lost 6 bases and J 0 bases, leaving 12 bases between the germline ends.

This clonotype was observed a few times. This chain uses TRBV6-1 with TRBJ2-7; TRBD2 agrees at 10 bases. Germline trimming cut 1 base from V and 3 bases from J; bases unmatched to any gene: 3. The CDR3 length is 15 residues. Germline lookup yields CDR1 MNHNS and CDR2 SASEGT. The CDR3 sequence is CASSEGASGSYEQYF. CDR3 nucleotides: TGTGCCAGCAGTGAAGGGGCTAGCGGGAGCTACGAGCAGTACTTC.

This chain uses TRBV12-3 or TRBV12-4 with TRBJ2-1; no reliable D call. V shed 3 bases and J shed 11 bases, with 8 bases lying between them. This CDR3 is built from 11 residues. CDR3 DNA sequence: TGTGCCAGCAGTTTTGGGCGGCAGCAGTTCTTC. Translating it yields CASSFGRQQFF.

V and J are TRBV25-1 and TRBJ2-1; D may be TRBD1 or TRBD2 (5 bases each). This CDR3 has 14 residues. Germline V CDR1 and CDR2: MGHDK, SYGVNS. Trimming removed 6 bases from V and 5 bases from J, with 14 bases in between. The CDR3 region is CASSLRDRHNEQFF. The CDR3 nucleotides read TGTGCCAGCAGCCTCCGGGACCGTCACAATGAGCAGTTCTTC.

The CDR3: CSVGSGGREQFF. For the CDR3, the DNA is TGCAGCGTTGGGTCAGGGGGGAGGGAGCAGTTCTTC. V and J are TRBV29-1 and TRBJ2-1, with a weak D call TRBD1 (7 bases). This CDR3 is 12 amino acids long. V lost 4 bases and J lost 10, with 14 bases in between. From germline, CDR1 is SQVTM and CDR2 ANQGSEA.

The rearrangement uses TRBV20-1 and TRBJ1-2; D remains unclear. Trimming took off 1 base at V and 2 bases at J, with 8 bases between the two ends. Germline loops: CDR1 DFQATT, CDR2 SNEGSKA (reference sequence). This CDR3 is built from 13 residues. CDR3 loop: CSARAGPNYGYTF. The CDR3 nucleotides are TGCAGTGCTAGAGCCGGTCCCAACTATGGCTACACCTTC.

CDR3 in amino acids: CASSLVAGGQSNQPQHF. CDR3 coding DNA: TGTGCCAGCAGCTTAGTAGCAGGGGGACAGAGCAATCAGCCCCAGCATTTT. The chain recombines TRBV7-2 with TRBJ1-5; 7 nucleotides match TRBD1. Germline CDR1 and CDR2: SGHTA and FQGNSA. Trimming at V came to 1 base and at J to 1 base, leaving 7 bases not matched to a gene. The CDR3 runs 17 residues.

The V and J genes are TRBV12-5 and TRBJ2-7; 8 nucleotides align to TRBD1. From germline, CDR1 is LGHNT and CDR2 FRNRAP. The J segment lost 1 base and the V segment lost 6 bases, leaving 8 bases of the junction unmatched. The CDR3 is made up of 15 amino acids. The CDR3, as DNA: TGTGCTAGTGGCCTTGCTGGGGACAGGTCCTACGAGCAGTACTTC. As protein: CASGLAGDRSYEQYF.

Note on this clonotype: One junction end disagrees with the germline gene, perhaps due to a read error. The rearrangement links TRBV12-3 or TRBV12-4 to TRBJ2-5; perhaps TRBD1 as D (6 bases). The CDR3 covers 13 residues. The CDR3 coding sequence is TGTGTCAGCAGCAGGGACACACAAGAGACCCAGTACTTC. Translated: CVSSRDTQETQYF.

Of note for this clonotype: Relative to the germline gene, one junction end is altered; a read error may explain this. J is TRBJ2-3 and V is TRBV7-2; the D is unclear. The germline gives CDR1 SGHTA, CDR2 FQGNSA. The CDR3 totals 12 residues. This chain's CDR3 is CASSLVTDMQYF. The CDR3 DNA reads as TGTGCCAGCAGCTTAGTAACAGATATGCAGTATTTT.

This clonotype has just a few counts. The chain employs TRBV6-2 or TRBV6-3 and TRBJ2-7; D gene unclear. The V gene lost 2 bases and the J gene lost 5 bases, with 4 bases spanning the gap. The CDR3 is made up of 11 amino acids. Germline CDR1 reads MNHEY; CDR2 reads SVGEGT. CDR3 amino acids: CASSYIHEQYF. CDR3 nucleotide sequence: TGTGCCAGCAGTTACATCCACGAGCAGTACTTC.

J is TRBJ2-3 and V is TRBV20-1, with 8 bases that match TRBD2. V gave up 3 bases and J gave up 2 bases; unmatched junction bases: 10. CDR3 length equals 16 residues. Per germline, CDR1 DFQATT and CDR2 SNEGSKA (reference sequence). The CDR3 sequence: CSASPIAGGLTDTQYF. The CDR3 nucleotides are TGCAGTGCTAGTCCAATTGCGGGGGGCCTCACAGATACGCAGTATTTT.

CDR3 bases: TGCAGCGTTGAAGATCGGGCAGCTCGGGGGGAGGAGACCCAGTACTTC. This encodes CSVEDRAARGEETQYF. The V call is TRBV29-1, the J call TRBJ2-5, with 7 bases lining up with TRBD2. Unmatched junction bases numbered 12, after V lost 0 bases and J lost 5 bases. Germline lookup yields CDR1 SQVTM and CDR2 ANQGSEA. The length of the CDR3 is 16 residues.

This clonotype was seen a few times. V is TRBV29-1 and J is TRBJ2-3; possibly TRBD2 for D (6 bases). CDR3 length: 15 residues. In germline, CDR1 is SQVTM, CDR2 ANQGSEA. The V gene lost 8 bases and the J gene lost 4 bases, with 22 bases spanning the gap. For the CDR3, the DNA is TGCAGCTATAGGCGGGATAGCGGAGCTTCAGATACGCAGTATTTT. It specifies CSYRRDSGASDTQYF.

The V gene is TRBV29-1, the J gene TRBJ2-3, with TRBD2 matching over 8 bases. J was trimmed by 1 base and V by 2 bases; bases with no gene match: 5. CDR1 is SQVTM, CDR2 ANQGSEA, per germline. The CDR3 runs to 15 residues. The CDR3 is CSVERWRGGTDTQYF. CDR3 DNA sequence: TGCAGCGTTGAACGTTGGCGGGGGGGCACAGATACGCAGTATTTT.

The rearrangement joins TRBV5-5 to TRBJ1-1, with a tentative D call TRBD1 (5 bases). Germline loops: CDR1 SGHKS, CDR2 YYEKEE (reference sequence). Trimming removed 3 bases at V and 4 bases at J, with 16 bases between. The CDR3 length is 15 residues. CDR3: CASSWAGMESTEAFF. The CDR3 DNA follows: TGTGCCAGCAGCTGGGCAGGGATGGAGAGCACTGAAGCTTTCTTT.